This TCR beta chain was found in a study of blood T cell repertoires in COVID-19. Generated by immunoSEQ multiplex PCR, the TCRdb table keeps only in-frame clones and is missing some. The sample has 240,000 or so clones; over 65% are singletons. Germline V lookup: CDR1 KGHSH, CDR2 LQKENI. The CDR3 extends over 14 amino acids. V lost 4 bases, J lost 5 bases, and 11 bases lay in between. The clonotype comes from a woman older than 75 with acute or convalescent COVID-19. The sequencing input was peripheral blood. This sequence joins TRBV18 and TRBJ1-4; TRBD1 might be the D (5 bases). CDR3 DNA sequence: TGTGCCAGCTCACGTGACAGACCAAATGAAAAACTGTTTTTT. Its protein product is CASSRDRPNEKLFF.